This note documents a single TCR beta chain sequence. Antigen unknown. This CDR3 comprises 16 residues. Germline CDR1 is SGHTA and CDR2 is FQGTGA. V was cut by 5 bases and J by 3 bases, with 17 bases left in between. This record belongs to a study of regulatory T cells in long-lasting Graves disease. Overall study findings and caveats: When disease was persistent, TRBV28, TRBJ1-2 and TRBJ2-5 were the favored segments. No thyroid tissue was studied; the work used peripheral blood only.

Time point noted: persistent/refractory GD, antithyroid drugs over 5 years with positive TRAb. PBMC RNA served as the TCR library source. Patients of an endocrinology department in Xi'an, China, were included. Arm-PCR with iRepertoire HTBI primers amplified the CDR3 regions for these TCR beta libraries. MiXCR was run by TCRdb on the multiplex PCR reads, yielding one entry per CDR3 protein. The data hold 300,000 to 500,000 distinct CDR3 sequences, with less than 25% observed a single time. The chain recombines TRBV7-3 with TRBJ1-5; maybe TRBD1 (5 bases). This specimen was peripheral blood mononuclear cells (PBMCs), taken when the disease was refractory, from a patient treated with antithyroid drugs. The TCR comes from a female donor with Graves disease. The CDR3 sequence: CASSPRGRTVNQPQHF. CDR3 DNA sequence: TGTGCCAGCAGCCCCCGGGGCCGGACGGTCAATCAGCCCCAGCATTTT.